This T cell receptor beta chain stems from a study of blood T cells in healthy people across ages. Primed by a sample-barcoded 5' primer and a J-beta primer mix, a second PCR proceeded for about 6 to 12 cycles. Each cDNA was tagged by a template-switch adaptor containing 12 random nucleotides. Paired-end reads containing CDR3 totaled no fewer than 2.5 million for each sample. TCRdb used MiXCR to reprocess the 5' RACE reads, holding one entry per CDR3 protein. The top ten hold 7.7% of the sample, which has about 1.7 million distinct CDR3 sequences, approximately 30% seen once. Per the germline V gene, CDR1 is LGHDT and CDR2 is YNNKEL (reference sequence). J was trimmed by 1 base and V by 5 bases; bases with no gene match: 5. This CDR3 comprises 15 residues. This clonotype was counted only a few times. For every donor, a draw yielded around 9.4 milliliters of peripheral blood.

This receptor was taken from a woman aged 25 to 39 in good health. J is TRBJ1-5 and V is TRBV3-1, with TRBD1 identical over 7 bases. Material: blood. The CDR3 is CASSDRVRSNQPQHF. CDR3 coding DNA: TGTGCCAGCAGCGACAGGGTGCGGAGCAATCAGCCCCAGCATTTT.